This T cell receptor beta chain is drawn from a study of CD8+CD57+ T cells in acquired aplastic anemia. Study-wide background: Mean yield of DNA from sorted CD4+ and CD8+ cells was roughly 3.4 ug. As sequenced from healthy donors, CD4+ cells averaged around 10 million reads. The study's findings and limits: The study found no significant CD8+ Simpson's diversity difference between patients and controls. In common between the patients and the controls were around 29 CD8+ CDR3 sequences.

Genomic DNA was employed as the template in profiling TCR beta VDJ and CDR3. TCRdb called the reads again in MiXCR, with one record for every CDR3 protein. The profile shows about 110,000 distinct CDR3 sequences, roughly 51% of them singletons. Many counts were recorded for this clonotype. Its antigen is not known. The CDR3 has 15 amino acids. Germline CDR1 is LGHNA and CDR2 is YSLEER. Germline trimming cut 3 bases from V and 3 bases from J; bases unmatched to any gene: 7. The receptor was isolated from a human donor in good health, serving as a control. V gene TRBV4-3 combines with J gene TRBJ2-7; 8 bases are shared with TRBD1. The specimen sequenced was sorted CD4+, CD8+, or CD8+CD57+ T cells (not recorded which) from PBMCs. The CDR3 sequence is CASSQDREVLYEQYF. The DNA for the CDR3 is TGCGCCAGCAGCCAGGACAGGGAGGTTCTCTACGAGCAGTACTTC.